This TCR beta chain was captured in a study of Ad26.COV2.S vaccination and SARS-CoV-2 variants. Across the study: Recipients of Ad26.COV2.S got it intramuscularly, once or twice 56 days apart.

TCRdb keeps only in-frame clones here, not all; method: immunoSEQ multiplex PCR. This repertoire shows about 440,000 clones, around 91% found once; its top ten account for less than 4.5%. The V and J ends lost 1 base and 0 bases respectively, with 9 bases between them. The CDR3 totals 15 residues. Germline CDR1 is SGHAT and CDR2 is FQNNGV. Treatment reported: around 19 received Ad26.COV2.S at low or high dose, single or two shots; about 5 received placebo; per-sample allocation not given. After the first vaccine or placebo injection, samples were drawn on day 63. A Boston adult aged 18-55 years was the donor. Wuhan-strain spike was delivered by a replication-incompetent Ad26 vector.

The genes are TRBV11-2 and TRBJ1-2; D unclear. Source: peripheral blood, taken in a trial of Ad26.COV2.S vaccine versus placebo. The sequence came from a person aged 18-60 years who received the Ad26.COV2.S COVID-19 vaccine or a placebo. In DNA form, the CDR3 reads TGTGCCAGCAGCTTAGGGGGAGAGACTAACTATGGCTACACCTTC. It specifies CASSLGGETNYGYTF.